This section outlines one T cell receptor beta chain sequence together with its context. It was with 60 Vbeta and 13 Jbeta primers that the PCR ran. Data came from immunoSEQ multiplex PCR; TCRdb stores just in-frame clones and leaves some out. Seen here are 170,000 or so clones, over 70% observed once, and the top ten hold about 3%. The sample is drawn from a study of cytomegalovirus exposure and HLA in healthy donors. The germline CDR1 and CDR2 sequences are SQVTM and ANQGSEA. The V gene lost 4 bases and the J gene lost 0 bases, with 6 bases spanning the gap. This CDR3 is 12 amino acids long. This receptor was taken from a male donor in good health and CMV-seronegative. The sample taken for sequencing was PBMCs. The rearrangement links TRBV29-1 to TRBJ1-2; D is possibly TRBD1 (5 bases). The CDR3 protein is CSVAQANYGYTF. CDR3 in DNA: TGCAGCGTTGCACAGGCTAACTATGGCTACACCTTC.